Listed here are 8 T cell receptor beta chains from one sample, sequenced in a study of OX40 agonist ivuxolimab in advanced cancers. Profiling relied on immunoSEQ multiplex PCR, and the TCRdb table lists in-frame clones only, not all of them. Of approximately 72,000 clones listed, around 90% are singletons. Here the sequenced sample was CD4+ or CD8+ T cells sorted from blood, taken in a trial of the OX40 agonist ivuxolimab. These TCRs come from an adult with an advanced solid tumor such as melanoma, head and neck, liver or kidney cancer.

The chain carries TRBV2 and TRBJ2-1; D possibly matches TRBD1 or TRBD2 (5 bases each). The CDR3 is 14 amino acids. The V gene's germline CDR1 is SNHLY and CDR2 FYNNEI. V was cut by 2 bases and J by 4 bases, with 9 bases left in between. This CDR3 reads CASSERGPYNEQFF. The DNA of the CDR3 is TGTGCCAGCAGTGAAAGGGGACCTTACAATGAGCAGTTCTTC. The variable domain in full, with the rest retrieved from reference TRBV2 and TRBJ2-1, is EPEVTQTPSHQVTQMGQEVILRCVPISNHLYFYWYRQILGQKVEFLVSFYNNEISEKSEIFDDQFSVERPDGSNFTLKIRSTKLEDSAMYFCASSERGPYNEQFFGPGTRLTVL.

The gene calls are TRBV9 and TRBJ2-3; D not certain. Deletions cut 3 bases from V and 1 base from J, with 12 bases between. CDR1 and CDR2 (germline): SGDLS, YYNGEE. This CDR3 region has 15 residues. The CDR3 DNA is TGTGCCAGCAGCGCCGTGAATTTAGGCACAGATACGCAGTATTTT. Protein: CASSAVNLGTDTQYF.

The CDR3 is CASSWRASGSGDQETQYF. The CDR3 DNA is TGTGCCAGCAGCTGGAGGGCTAGCGGGAGTGGTGACCAAGAGACCCAGTACTTC. The V call is TRBV5-5, the J call TRBJ2-5; TRBD2 matches at 10 bases. V dropped 3 bases and J dropped 0; count of bases not matched to a gene: 11. CDR3 length: 18 residues. From germline, CDR1 is SGHKS and CDR2 YYEKEE (reference sequence).

The rearrangement uses TRBV9 and TRBJ1-6; no clear D gene. Trimming took 0 bases from V and 10 from J, leaving 11 bases between them. Germline V gene data show CDR1 as SGDLS and CDR2 as YYNGEE. The CDR3 is made up of 14 amino acids. CDR3 DNA sequence: TGTGCCAGCAGCGTAGGGCCAGGAGGGTCACCCCTCCACTTT. It codes for CASSVGPGGSPLHF.

The J gene is TRBJ2-5, the V gene TRBV7-2, with 8 bases aligning to TRBD2. Per germline, CDR1 SGHTA and CDR2 FQGNSA. V lost 5 bases and J lost 5; bases outside the gene matches: 7. CDR3 length equals 14 residues. CDR3: CASSRATSAETQYF. Here the CDR3 DNA reads TGTGCCAGCAGCCGCGCGACTAGCGCGGAGACCCAGTACTTC. Full variable domain (missing parts from reference TRBV7-2 and TRBJ2-5): GAGVSQSPSNKVTEKGKDVELRCDPISGHTALYWYRQSLGQGLEFLIYFQGNSAPDKSGLPSDRFSAERTGGSVSTLTIQRTQQEDSAVYLCASSRATSAETQYFGPGTRLLVL.

The table lists this clone with a count of one. This chain uses TRBV7-9 with TRBJ1-2, with a possible D match to TRBD1 (5 bases). CDR3 size: 13 residues. Per germline, CDR1 SEHNR and CDR2 FQNEAQ (reference sequence). Trimming stripped 4 bases from V and 4 bases from J, with 10 bases between. Here the CDR3 reads CASSWGEGYGYTF. The CDR3 nucleotides read TGTGCCAGCAGCTGGGGGGAAGGCTATGGCTACACCTTC.

In this sample, this clone turned up once. The chain combines TRBV7-2 with TRBJ2-7; 7 bases fit TRBD1. After removal of 9 bases from V and 5 bases from J, the junction contained 13 bases not matched to a gene. Germline values: CDR1 SGHTA, CDR2 FQGNSA. CDR3 size: 14 residues. The CDR3 reads CASQSRGPLDEQYF. DNA for the CDR3: TGTGCCAGTCAGAGTAGGGGGCCCCTGGACGAGCAGTACTTC.

The chain links TRBV29-1 to TRBJ1-5; D is unresolved. Trimming shortened V by 4 bases and J by 0 bases, and 10 bases separated the two germline ends. The CDR3 is made up of 14 amino acids. In germline, CDR1 is SQVTM, CDR2 ANQGSEA. The CDR3: CSVVTDYSNQPQHF. CDR3 sequence (DNA): TGCAGCGTTGTAACAGATTATAGCAATCAGCCCCAGCATTTT.